The source of this T cell receptor (beta chain) is a study of post-analysis software for immune sequencing data. In the study overall: Recorded disease courses covered relapsing-remitting, secondary progressive and progressive-relapsing multiple sclerosis. Some patients had no subtype annotation.

A remark on this clonotype: Antigen specificity is unknown.

Germline V gene sequence: CDR1 SGHNT, CDR2 YENEEA. CDR3 length: 18 residues. V was pared by 5 bases and J by 3 bases, with 10 bases of the junction left unmatched. Study-wide results and limits: Clustering by F measure revealed strong co-clustering among samples prepared together in one batch. Normalized Chao1 diversity in multiple sclerosis patients fell significantly below that of controls. In patients, about five TRBV segments were more frequent than in controls, with TRBV5-6, TRBV5-1 and TRBV20-1 among them.

Prepared TCR beta cDNA libraries contained unique molecular identifiers. One entry per CDR3 protein, called by TCRdb with MiXCR from the PCR reads. The table lists around 400,000 distinct CDR3 sequences, about 40% of them singletons. The chain joins TRBV11-3 to TRBJ2-3; TRBD2 matches at 14 bases. Sequencing input: blood. The source of this sequence is a girl under 10 years old with multiple sclerosis. This chain's CDR3 is CASSLGTSGGRITDTQYF. The CDR3 DNA follows: TGTGCCAGCAGCCTCGGGACTAGCGGGGGCCGCATTACAGATACGCAGTATTTT.